This TCR beta chain was observed in a study of shared clonotypes between healthy human individuals. Findings of the study overall: When compared with the clonotypes that were shared by all four sorted-subset donors, the non-shared clonotypes turned out to have lower generation probabilities.

Methods used by the authors: Filtering differed because ImmunoSEQ produced junction-only sequences that carried no quality scores. TCRdb's table, derived via immunoSEQ multiplex PCR, lists solely in-frame clones and lacks some. V and J calls and clone size follow that table, whereas D and trimming were derived from the DNA. The table lists around 2.1 million clones, 90% to 95% of them singletons. As for this clone: No antigen is known for it.

Germline trimming cut 4 bases from V and 7 bases from J; bases unmatched to any gene: 10. This CDR3 is built from 17 residues. Germline V gives CDR1 SGHDT, CDR2 YYEEEE. Naive CD8 cells lacked CD45RO, underwent positive selection for CCR7 and left out terminally differentiated effector memory CD45RA+ cells. This receptor was taken from a man aged 18 to 35 in good health. Some clones in this sample may be carry-over from other donors' samples. Sample: naive CD8+ T cells from PBMCs. This sequence joins TRBV5-6 and TRBJ1-6; 11 nucleotides agree with TRBD1. This CDR3 is CASSIGQGAFFNSPLHF. The CDR3 nucleotides are TGTGCCAGCAGCATAGGACAGGGGGCCTTTTTCAATTCACCCCTCCACTTT.